This T cell receptor beta chain was observed in a study of blood T cells in healthy people across ages (dated by TCRdb to the mid-2010s). Study-wide context: In model experiments, template switching captured roughly one uniquely barcoded TCR beta cDNA molecule for every two T cells. Using deep sequencing normalized with unique cDNA molecular identifiers, the study measured how TCR beta repertoire diversity changes with age. The donors were split into four age groups: young (average 16 years), middle-aged (over 35), aged (over 55) and long-lived (approximately 80). To avoid experimental bias, donors of different ages were randomly spread across the sequencing lanes. For two donors (one aged 18 to 29 and one aged 80 or older), the study analyzed two additional independent replicas of 1 million unique cDNA reads from the same blood draw. Study-level results and caveats: Observed TCR beta diversity per million T cells fell roughly linearly with age, and a significant reduction was already apparent by age around 36. A strong correlation was found between observed TCR beta diversity and the percentage of naive T cells measured by flow cytometry. Since profiling was done on bulk unsorted PBMCs, naive and antigen-experienced compartments could not be conclusively compared. Estimates of total diversity based on one million sequenced T cells were considered lower bounds and underestimates. The CMV infection status of donors was not known, potentially confounding age-related changes in expanded clonotypes. Compared with the aged group, the long-lived group had more naive CD4+ T cells, fewer expanded clones and increased TCR diversity, a pattern suggesting age selection.

This clonotype was detected many times. Its antigen remains unidentified. Base qualities were left out, and no much larger clone turns up one base away. Library creation used 5' RACE. The sequencing machine was an Illumina HiSeq 2500. A second PCR of roughly 7 to 11 cycles was performed with a sample-barcoded 5' primer and a J-beta primer mix. A template-switch 5' adaptor carrying 12 random nucleotides introduced a unique molecular identifier onto each TCR beta cDNA molecule. At least 2.5 million CDR3-containing paired-end reads were obtained from each sample. All of the RNA was converted into first-strand cDNA using the Mint cDNA synthesis kit, with a TRBC-specific oligonucleotide serving as the primer. Following uracil-DNA glycosylase treatment, all cDNA underwent a first 18-cycle PCR with the universal primers M1SS and BC2_uni_R. The paper's processing steps were these. Normalization of each sample was performed by random selection of 1 million high-quality reads, each carrying a distinct molecular identifier. Reads sharing molecular identifiers were discarded rather than binned into consensus sequences. MiTCR, set to a Q25 quality threshold and the strictest error-elimination algorithm, was used for CDR3 identification, clonotype clustering and error correction. A nonparametric unseen species model with Euler transformation was used to estimate lower-bound total TCR beta diversity. In-frame beta chains were kept once TCRdb had trimmed the public reads at Q25 with fastp and called clones with MiXCR. Rows merge per CDR3 protein into single entries with the most common DNA and genes. TCRdb assigned the V and J calls; the authors' analysis was not used. For this sample the table gives over 600,000 distinct CDR3 sequences, of which more than 35% were detected only once. The ten largest clones take up 15% to 20% of the sample.

Donors were 39 systemically healthy Caucasian individuals from Russia aged roughly 6 to 95 years. Roughly 9.5 milliliters of peripheral blood were drawn from each donor into EDTA-treated Vacutainer tubes. Ficoll-Paque density-gradient centrifugation was used to isolate PBMCs, with at least 6.5 million per sample. Total RNA, at least 5 micrograms per sample, was extracted from PBMCs with Trizol reagent. Naive CD45RAhigh/CD27high T cell percentages were measured by flow cytometry on a PBMC aliquot from every donor. Based on the germline V gene (reference sequence), the CDR1 and CDR2 sequences are SEHNR and FQNEAQ. Relative to germline, V is missing 5 bases and J is missing 1 base, with 16 bases of the junction outside any gene match. CDR3 length: 20 amino acids, cysteine to phenylalanine. Only CDR3 DNA remains: 60 bases, in frame from the first base.

This receptor was taken from an elderly man in good health. Sequencing used blood. Here the chain combines TRBV7-9 and TRBJ2-5; TRBD2 lines up with 13 middle nucleotides. The DNA sequence is TGTGCCAGCAGCCCATCCGGACTAGCGGGAGCGGTTTTGTTCCAAGAGACCCAGTACTTC. Its translation is CASSPSGLAGAVLFQETQYF.